This entry lists 30 T cell receptor beta chains sequenced from one sample in a study of shared clonotypes between healthy human individuals. Sequencing was performed with immunoSEQ multiplex PCR; in TCRdb, only in-frame clones are kept and a portion is missing. The sample comprises about a million clones, roughly 80% of which are singletons, and roughly 0.82% rests with the top ten. The sample was memory CD4+ T cells from PBMCs. Subset here: CD45RA-negative fraction. Every receptor here comes from a man aged 18 to 30 in good health. Some clones in this sample may be carry-over from other donors' samples.

The chain has TRBV5-1 and TRBJ2-1; D remains unclear. From germline, CDR1 is SGHRS and CDR2 YFSETQ. The CDR3 consists of 14 residues. V was shortened by 0 bases and J by 5 bases, with 9 bases between the two germline ends. The CDR3 spells CASSLGQLDNEQFF. In nucleotides, the CDR3 is TGCGCCAGCAGCTTGGGGCAGCTAGACAATGAGCAGTTCTTC.

This chain links TRBV27 with TRBJ1-2, with D maybe TRBD1 (5 bases). The V end lost 6 bases, the J end lost 7 bases, and 18 bases lay between the germline ends. There are 14 residues in the CDR3. Germline values: CDR1 MNHEY, CDR2 SMNVEV (reference sequence). This CDR3 reads CASSPMRSGAGYTF. CDR3 sequence (DNA): TGTGCCAGCAGCCCCATGCGATCTGGGGCTGGCTACACCTTC.

The genes are TRBV30 and TRBJ1-1, with D possibly matching TRBD1 (5 bases). V lost 0 bases and J 4 bases, leaving 12 bases between the germline ends. Germline V CDR1 and CDR2: GTSNPN, SVGIG (reference sequence). The CDR3 has 14 amino acids. This CDR3 reads CAWSVRGGGTEAFF. The DNA of the CDR3 is TGTGCCTGGAGTGTACGGGGGGGTGGCACTGAAGCTTTCTTT.

The chain couples TRBV28 to TRBJ1-5, with TRBD1 identical over 7 bases. Trimming removed 6 bases from V and 3 bases from J; junction bases left unmatched: 11. The CDR3 spans 16 residues. The germline V gene has CDR1 MDHEN and CDR2 SYDVKM. CDR3 bases: TGTGCCAGCAGCTCCCCCGGGACAGAACTCAATCAGCCCCAGCATTTT. This sequence encodes CASSSPGTELNQPQHF.

In regard to this clone: The junction departs from germline at one end; a sequencing error may be responsible. The V and J genes are TRBV6-6 and TRBJ1-1, with D possibly TRBD1 on 5 matching bases. CDR3 length: 15 residues. The germline CDR1 and CDR2 sequences are MNHNY and SVGAGI (reference sequence). This CDR3 reads CASSENSGPNTEAFF. The CDR3 DNA sequence: TGCGCCAGCAGTGAGAATTCAGGGCCGAACACTGAAGCTTTCTTT.

This clone occurred a few times. Other DNA sequences in this specimen translate into the identical CDR3. This chain connects TRBV18 to TRBJ2-3; D unresolved. Germline CDR1 is KGHSH and CDR2 is LQKENI. CDR3 length: 13 amino acids. V shed 0 bases and J shed 1 base, with 2 bases lying between them. The chain's CDR3 is CASSPPGTDTQYF. DNA for the CDR3: TGTGCCAGCTCACCACCTGGCACAGATACGCAGTATTTT.

This chain links TRBV5-1 with TRBJ1-3; 7 bases map to TRBD1. The ends lost 0 bases at V and 1 base at J; junction bases unmatched: 19. CDR1 is SGHRS, CDR2 YFSETQ, per germline. The CDR3 sequence is 21 residues long. The CDR3 bases are TGCGCCAGCAGCTTGGAGGAGGGGGCGCAGGGCTCAAATCTATCTGGAAACACCATATATTTT. It translates to CASSLEEGAQGSNLSGNTIYF. Combining the CDR3 with reference TRBV5-1 and TRBJ1-3 gives the whole variable domain KAGVTQTPRYLIKTRGQQVTLSCSPISGHRSVSWYQQTPGQGLQFLFEYFSETQRNKGNFPGRFSGRQFSNSRSEMNVSTLELGDSALYLCASSLEEGAQGSNLSGNTIYFGEGSWLTVV.

The V call is TRBV4-2, the J call TRBJ2-7; tentatively, D is TRBD1 or TRBD2 (5 bases each). There are 14 residues in the CDR3. Trimming removed 6 bases at V and 4 bases at J, with 16 bases between. CDR1 and CDR2 from the germline V gene are LGHNA and YNFKEQ. The CDR3 DNA reads as TGTGCCAGCAGTCGGACGGGGCGCGATTACGAGCAGTACTTC. It codes for CASSRTGRDYEQYF.

This clone showed up just a few times. The identical CDR3 is also encoded by other nucleotide sequences in the sample. Here the CDR3 reads CAWSVGGSGNTIYF. CDR3 nucleotides: TGTGCCTGGAGTGTAGGGGGCTCTGGAAACACCATATATTTT. J is TRBJ1-3 and V is TRBV30; perhaps TRBD1 as D (6 bases). CDR3 length: 14 residues. Trimming took 0 bases from V and 0 from J, leaving 6 bases between them. Germline V gives CDR1 GTSNPN, CDR2 SVGIG (reference sequence).

The chain uses TRBV28 and TRBJ1-2; TRBD1 aligns across 7 bases. The V segment lost 5 bases and the J segment 4 bases; nucleotides outside the gene matches: 10. Germline V gives CDR1 MDHEN, CDR2 SYDVKM. The CDR3 covers 15 residues. The CDR3 nucleotides read TGTGCCAGCAGTGCCCGGGACAGACCCGTCTATGGCTACACCTTC. Its translation is CASSARDRPVYGYTF.

The J gene is TRBJ2-1, the V gene TRBV28, with 7 bases fitting TRBD2. V shed 7 bases and J 3 bases; nucleotides not matched to a gene: 6. The germline V gene has CDR1 MDHEN and CDR2 SYDVKM. The CDR3 loop spans 14 amino acids. CDR3 nucleotides: TGTGCCAGCAAGGGTAGCGGGTACTACAATGAGCAGTTCTTC. Protein sequence: CASKGSGYYNEQFF.

This clone was seen a few times. The chain combines TRBV28 with TRBJ1-1; possibly TRBD1 for D (6 bases). CDR3 length: 12 residues. The V end lost 10 bases, the J end lost 11 bases, and 20 bases lay between the germline ends. The germline CDR1 and CDR2 sequences are MDHEN and SYDVKM. CDR3 DNA: TGTGCCATTCACAGGGCCGGGAACAGCGCTTTCTTT. It codes for CAIHRAGNSAFF. Full variable domain (outside the CDR3, taken from reference TRBV28 and TRBJ1-1): DVKVTQSSRYLVKRTGEKVFLECVQDMDHENMFWYRQDPGLGLRLIYFSYDVKMKEKGDIPEGYSVSREKKERFSLILESASTNQTSMYLCAIHRAGNSAFFGQGTRLTVV.

This clone was recorded many times. This rearrangement joins TRBV5-1 to TRBJ1-3, with D perhaps matching TRBD1 (5 bases). The CDR3 sequence is 15 residues long. Per the germline V gene, CDR1 is SGHRS and CDR2 is YFSETQ. Deletions cut 5 bases from V and 1 base from J, with 13 bases between. CDR3 amino acids: CASRLDQGSGNTIYF. The CDR3 DNA follows: TGCGCCAGCAGATTAGATCAGGGTTCTGGAAACACCATATATTTT.

This clone has only one observation. The V call is TRBV11-2, the J call TRBJ1-1; 11 bases are shared with TRBD1. The CDR3 is made up of 14 amino acids. From germline, CDR1 is SGHAT and CDR2 FQNNGV. J gave up 5 bases and V 5 bases, and 4 bases lay outside the gene matches. The CDR3 DNA reads as TGTGCCAGCAGCCAGGACAGGGGGCGAACTGAAGCTTTCTTT. This encodes CASSQDRGRTEAFF.

This sequence joins TRBV7-8 and TRBJ2-3, with TRBD2 identical over 12 bases. Per the germline V gene, CDR1 is SGHVS and CDR2 is FQNEAQ. Losses at the gene ends were 5 bases for V and 5 bases for J; bases not matched to a gene: 11. This CDR3 has 17 residues. The CDR3 DNA follows: TGTGCCAGCAGCCCACGGCGACTAGCGGGAGAGTTAGATACGCAGTATTTT. Protein: CASSPRRLAGELDTQYF.

The chain carries TRBV7-2 and TRBJ2-5; D is tentatively TRBD1 or TRBD2 (6 bases each). The CDR3 has 17 amino acids. V was clipped by 0 bases and J by 5 bases, with 19 bases between them. CDR1 is SGHTA, CDR2 FQGNSA, per germline. The CDR3 coding sequence is TGTGCCAGCAGCTTAGCGCTTCTTGGGGGGCTATGGGAGACCCAGTACTTC. This gives the protein CASSLALLGGLWETQYF.

This clone was recorded many times. Within the sample, other DNA sequences also encode this same CDR3. The rearrangement links TRBV25-1 to TRBJ1-1; D unresolved. Germline CDR1 MGHDK, CDR2 SYGVNS. The V end was cut by 6 bases, the J end by 1 base, with 12 bases between. The CDR3 is 14 amino acids. The CDR3: CASRSPDENTEAFF. CDR3 nucleotides: TGTGCCAGCAGGAGTCCAGACGAGAACACTGAAGCTTTCTTT.

The chain recombines TRBV6-5 with TRBJ1-2; D might be TRBD1 (5 bases). This CDR3 spans 15 amino acids. From germline, CDR1 is MNHEY and CDR2 SVGAGI. V gave up 5 bases and J gave up 1 base, with 14 bases separating them. CDR3 sequence (DNA): TGTGCCAGCAGTCCGACAGTACTTGATAACTATGGCTACACCTTC. Protein product: CASSPTVLDNYGYTF.

This clone was counted a few times. The chain links TRBV28 to TRBJ2-3, with 7 bases fitting TRBD2. J lost 0 bases, V lost 5 bases, and 8 bases had no gene match. This CDR3 spans 16 amino acids. CDR1 and CDR2 (germline): MDHEN, SYDVKM. Here the CDR3 DNA reads TGTGCCAGCAGTCCAAGAGCGGGGTCTAGCACAGATACGCAGTATTTT. Protein sequence: CASSPRAGSSTDTQYF.

This chain uses TRBV28 with TRBJ2-1, with D perhaps given as TRBD1 or TRBD2 (6 bases each). The germline CDR1 and CDR2 sequences are MDHEN and SYDVKM. V gave up 5 bases and J gave up 9 bases, with 20 bases separating them. This CDR3 is 15 amino acids long. The CDR3, as DNA: TGTGCCAGCAGTCCACAAACGGGGGCGGTACGTGAGCAGTTCTTC. Protein: CASSPQTGAVREQFF.

The chain employs TRBV6-1 and TRBJ2-7, with 9 bases identical to TRBD2. The length of the CDR3 is 14 residues. Trimming removed 3 bases from V and 6 bases from J; junction bases left unmatched: 6. Germline V lookup: CDR1 MNHNS, CDR2 SASEGT. The CDR3 region is CASSDQRGVVEQYF. CDR3 coding DNA: TGTGCCAGCAGTGACCAGCGGGGGGTGGTCGAGCAGTACTTC.

The chain links TRBV5-4 to TRBJ2-7; 7 bases match TRBD2. The CDR3 length is 15 residues. V shed 4 bases, J shed 1 base, and the junction held 8 bases outside the gene matches. Germline CDR1 SGHNT, CDR2 YYREEE (reference sequence). CDR3 sequence (DNA): TGTGCCAGCAGCGACACTAGCGCCGTATCCTACGAGCAGTACTTC. Its protein product is CASSDTSAVSYEQYF. Supplemented by reference TRBV5-4 and TRBJ2-7, the full variable domain reads ETGVTQSPTHLIKTRGQQVTLRCSSQSGHNTVSWYQQALGQGPQFIFQYYREEENGRGNFPPRFSGLQFPNYSSELNVNALELDDSALYLCASSDTSAVSYEQYFGPGTRLTVT.

The chain uses TRBV11-1 and TRBJ2-7; either TRBD1 or TRBD2 may supply D (5 bases each). From germline, CDR1 is SGHAT and CDR2 FQDESV (reference sequence). The CDR3 spans 13 residues. Deletions cut 5 bases from V and 2 bases from J, with 10 bases between. The CDR3 protein is CASSHGTAYEQYF. CDR3 nucleotide sequence: TGTGCCAGCAGCCACGGGACGGCCTACGAGCAGTACTTC.

The chain couples TRBV27 to TRBJ1-5; TRBD1 matches 7 bases. The junction had 5 bases not matched to a gene; V was cut back by 5 bases and J by 7 bases. The CDR3 covers 13 residues. Germline V gene sequence: CDR1 MNHEY, CDR2 SMNVEV (reference sequence). The CDR3: CASSQGVSQPQHF. DNA of the CDR3: TGTGCCAGCAGTCAGGGGGTTAGCCAGCCCCAGCATTTT.

This chain uses TRBV9 with TRBJ2-3; TRBD2 might be the D (6 bases). This CDR3 region has 13 residues. V was clipped by 3 bases and J by 6 bases, with 11 bases between them. Per the germline V gene, CDR1 is SGDLS and CDR2 is YYNGEE. The CDR3 bases are TGTGCCAGCAGCGCGGACTACATGGATACGCAGTATTTT. As protein: CASSADYMDTQYF. The complete variable domain, with remaining parts taken from reference TRBV9 and TRBJ2-3, reads DSGVTQTPKHLITATGQRVTLRCSPRSGDLSVYWYQQSLDQGLQFLIQYYNGEERAKGNILERFSAQQFPDLHSELNLSSLELGDSALYFCASSADYMDTQYFGPGTRLTVL.

The V call is TRBV29-1, the J call TRBJ2-5, with D perhaps being TRBD1 or TRBD2 (6 bases each). Germline CDR1 and CDR2: SQVTM and ANQGSEA. This CDR3 has 13 residues. The CDR3 nucleotides read TGCAGTTCACGGGGGCAGGTCCAAGAGACCCAGTACTTC. This translates into CSSRGQVQETQYF.

The V and J genes are TRBV7-9 and TRBJ2-3; no reliable D call. The CDR3 runs 14 residues. V dropped 1 base and J dropped 6 bases, with 11 bases sitting between them. From germline, CDR1 is SEHNR and CDR2 FQNEAQ (reference sequence). This chain's CDR3 is CASSLDRAWDTQYF. CDR3 nucleotide sequence: TGTGCCAGCAGCTTAGACCGAGCCTGGGATACGCAGTATTTT.

The chain employs TRBV11-2 and TRBJ2-7; 7 nucleotides agree with TRBD2. Germline V lookup: CDR1 SGHAT, CDR2 FQNNGV. This CDR3 is built from 15 residues. V lost 5 bases to trimming and J lost 4 bases; unmatched junction nucleotides: 11. The CDR3 sequence: CASSPRTSSGYEQYF. CDR3 sequence (DNA): TGTGCCAGCAGCCCGAGGACTAGTTCCGGGTACGAGCAGTACTTC.

The genes are TRBV29-1 and TRBJ2-4, with a tentative D call TRBD2 (5 bases). The V gene's germline CDR1 is SQVTM and CDR2 ANQGSEA. The CDR3 loop spans 12 amino acids. Trimming left V 5 bases short and J 8 bases short, with 13 bases between. The CDR3 coding sequence is TGCAGCGTTCTGGACCTGGGAGACATTCAGTACTTC. Encoded protein: CSVLDLGDIQYF.

The chain combines TRBV9 with TRBJ2-1; 7 bases align to TRBD1. The CDR3 consists of 17 residues. From germline, CDR1 is SGDLS and CDR2 YYNGEE. Unmatched junction bases numbered 9, after V lost 3 bases and J lost 0 bases. The CDR3 loop is CASSALGQLSSYNEQFF. For the CDR3, the DNA is TGTGCCAGCAGCGCCTTGGGACAGCTCAGCTCCTACAATGAGCAGTTCTTC.